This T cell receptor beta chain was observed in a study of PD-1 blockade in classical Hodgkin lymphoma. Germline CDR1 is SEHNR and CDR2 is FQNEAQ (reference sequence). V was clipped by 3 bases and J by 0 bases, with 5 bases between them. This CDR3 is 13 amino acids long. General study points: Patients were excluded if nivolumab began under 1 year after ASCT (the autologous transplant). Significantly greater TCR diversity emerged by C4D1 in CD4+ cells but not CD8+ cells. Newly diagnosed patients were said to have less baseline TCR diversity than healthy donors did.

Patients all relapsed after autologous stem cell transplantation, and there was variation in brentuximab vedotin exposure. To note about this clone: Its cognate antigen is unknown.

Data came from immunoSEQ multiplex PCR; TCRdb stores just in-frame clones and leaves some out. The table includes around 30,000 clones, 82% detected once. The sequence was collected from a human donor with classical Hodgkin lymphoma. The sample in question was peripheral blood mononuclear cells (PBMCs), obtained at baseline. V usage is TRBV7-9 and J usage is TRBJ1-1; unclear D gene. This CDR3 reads CASSFDLNTEAFF. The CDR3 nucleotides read TGTGCCAGCAGCTTTGACTTGAACACTGAAGCTTTCTTT.